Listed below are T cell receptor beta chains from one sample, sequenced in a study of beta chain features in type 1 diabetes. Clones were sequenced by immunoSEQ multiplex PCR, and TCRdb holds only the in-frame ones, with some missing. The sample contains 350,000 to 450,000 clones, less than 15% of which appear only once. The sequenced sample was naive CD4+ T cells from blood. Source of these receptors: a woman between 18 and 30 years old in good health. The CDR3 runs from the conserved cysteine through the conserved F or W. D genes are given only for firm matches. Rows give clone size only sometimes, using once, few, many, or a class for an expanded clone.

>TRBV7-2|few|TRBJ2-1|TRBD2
TGTGCCAGCAGCTTAGTCAGGGTAGCGGGAAACAATGAGCAGTTCTTC
CASSLVRVAGNNEQFF
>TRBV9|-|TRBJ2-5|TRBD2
TGTGCCAGCAGCGTACGACTAGCGGGACAAGAGACCCAGTACTTC
CASSVRLAGQETQYF
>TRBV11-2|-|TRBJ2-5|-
TGTGCCAGCAGCTCCCCCGTTGTACAGCGGCTCGAGACCCAGTACTTC
CASSSPVVQRLETQYF
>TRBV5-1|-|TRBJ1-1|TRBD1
TGCGCCAGCAGCCACTCGTGGGGGACAGCGAACACTGAAGCTTTCTTT
CASSHSWGTANTEAFF
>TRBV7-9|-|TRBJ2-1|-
TGTGCCAGCAGGTTCACATACAATGAGCAGTTCTTC
CASRFTYNEQFF
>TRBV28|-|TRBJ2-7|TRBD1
TGTGCCAGCAGTGAACAGGGACAGCCTTACGAGCAGTACTTC
CASSEQGQPYEQYF
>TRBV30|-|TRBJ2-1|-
TGTGCCTGGACGAAATCTAGCGTGTACAATGAGCAGTTCTTC
CAWTKSSVYNEQFF
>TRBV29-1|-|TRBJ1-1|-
TGCAGCCCCACAGTGAACACTGAAGCTTTCTTT
CSPTVNTEAFF
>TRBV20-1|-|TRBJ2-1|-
TGCAGTGCTAGCAGATACAATGAGCAGTTCTTC
CSASRYNEQFF
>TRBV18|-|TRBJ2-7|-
TGTGCCAGCTCACCACCGTACCTATCCTACGAGCAGTACTTC
CASSPPYLSYEQYF
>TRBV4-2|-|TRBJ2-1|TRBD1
TGTGCCAGCAGCCAAGTCGGAGACACAGGGGCATACAATGAGCAGTTCTTC
CASSQVGDTGAYNEQFF
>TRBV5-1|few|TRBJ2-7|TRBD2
TGCGCCAGCTCCGCGTCAGCGGGAGGGCAACTCGAGCAGTACTTC
CASSASAGGQLEQYF
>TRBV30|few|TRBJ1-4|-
TGTGCCTTCAGTCCAACTAATGAAAAACTGTTTTTT
CAFSPTNEKLFF
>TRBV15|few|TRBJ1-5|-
TGTGCCACCAGCAGACTTGGATCGGGGAATCAGCCCCAGCATTTT
CATSRLGSGNQPQHF
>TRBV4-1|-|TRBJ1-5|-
TGCGCCAGCAGCCAAGTGGGCGGCAATCAGCCCCAGCATTTT
CASSQVGGNQPQHF
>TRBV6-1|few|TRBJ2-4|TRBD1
TGTGCCAGCAGTGAAGCGGCGGGACAGGGGGCCTTAGACATTCAGTACTTC
CASSEAAGQGALDIQYF
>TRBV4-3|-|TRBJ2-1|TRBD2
TGCGCCAGGCCCCACGGGACTAGGGCCTCGTATAGGCAGTTCTTC
CARPHGTRASYRQFF
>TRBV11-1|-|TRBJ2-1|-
TGTGCCAGCAGCCTTCGGGGTAGCCGCAGCGCCTACAATGAGCAGTTCTTC
CASSLRGSRSAYNEQFF
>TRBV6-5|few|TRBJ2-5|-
TGTGCCAGCCGCCGAGTGAACCAAGAGACCCAGTACTTC
CASRRVNQETQYF
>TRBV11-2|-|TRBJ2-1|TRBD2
TGTGCCAGCAGCTTACTAGCGGGCTACCGTGAGCAGTTCTTC
CASSLLAGYREQFF
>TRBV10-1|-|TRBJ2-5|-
TGCGCCAGCAAGGTCAAGCGCTGCTGGACAGCTGGGGAAGAGACCCAGTACTTC
CASKVKRCWTAGEETQYF
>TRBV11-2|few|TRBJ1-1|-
TGTGCCAGCAGCCAGAATGACCTAGGGAACACTGAAGCTTTCTTT
CASSQNDLGNTEAFF
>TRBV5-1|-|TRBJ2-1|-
TGCGCCAGCAGCTTGGCCCCCCCGAATGAGCAGTTCTTC
CASSLAPPNEQFF
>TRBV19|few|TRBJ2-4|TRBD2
TGTGCCAGTAGTCCCACTCCGTTCGGGACTAGCGGGAGTTGGGACATTCAGTACTTC
CASSPTPFGTSGSWDIQYF
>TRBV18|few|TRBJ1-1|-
TGTGCTACGGGGGTTATGAACACTGAAGCTTTCTTT
CATGVMNTEAFF
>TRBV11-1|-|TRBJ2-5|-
TGTGCCAGCAGCTATGACAGGCTGCCGGGAGAGACCCAGTACTTC
CASSYDRLPGETQYF
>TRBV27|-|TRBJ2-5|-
TGTGCCAGCAGTTATGAGCCGACTTACCAAGAGACCCAGTACTTC
CASSYEPTYQETQYF
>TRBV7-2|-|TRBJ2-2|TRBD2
TGTGCCAGCAGCCCAACTAGCGGGAGTAATACCGGGGAGCTGTTTTTT
CASSPTSGSNTGELFF
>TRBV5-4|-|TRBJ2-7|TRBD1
TGTGCCAGCAGCTTTTTCGGGACAGCATCCTACGAGCAGTACTTC
CASSFFGTASYEQYF
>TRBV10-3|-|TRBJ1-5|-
TGTGCCATCAGCCAAGGGGATCAGCCCCAGCATTTT
CAISQGDQPQHF
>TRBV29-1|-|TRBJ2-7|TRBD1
TGCAGCGGAGGACAGGGGACCTACGAGCAGTACTTC
CSGGQGTYEQYF
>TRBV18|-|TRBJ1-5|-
TGTGCCAGCTCGGTACCCGGTCAGCCCCAGCATTTT
CASSVPGQPQHF
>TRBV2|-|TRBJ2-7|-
TGTGCCAGCAGCTCGGGAGCTAAGCAGTACTTC
CASSSGAKQYF